The 24 T cell receptor beta chains below all came from one sample that was sequenced in a study of patients and donors after allogeneic stem cell transplantation. TCRdb re-called the RT-PCR reads through MiXCR, storing one row per CDR3 protein. The data hold more than 850,000 distinct CDR3 sequences, with roughly 18% observed a single time. Source material: blood, either unsorted or a sorted T cell fraction (not recorded which). The receptors shown here come from a human donor who was either an allogeneic HSCT recipient or a stem cell or donor lymphocyte infusion donor (not recorded which). It is not recorded whose cells these are; they may come from a transplant donor.

This rearrangement joins TRBV27 to TRBJ2-1; TRBD1 matches 7 bases. V lost 6 bases to trimming and J lost 6 bases; unmatched junction nucleotides: 14. The CDR3 is made up of 16 amino acids. Per the germline V gene, CDR1 is MNHEY and CDR2 is SMNVEV (reference sequence). The CDR3 coding sequence is TGTGCCAGCAGGCAAAACCCCGGGACAGCGAGCAATGAGCAGTTCTTC. It specifies CASRQNPGTASNEQFF.

This clonotype was seen only a few times. V and J are TRBV27 and TRBJ2-1; D remains ambiguous. Germline loops: CDR1 MNHEY, CDR2 SMNVEV (reference sequence). V was trimmed by 5 bases and J by 2 bases, leaving 10 bases between them. The CDR3 contains 14 residues. The CDR3: CASSVSSTYNEQFF. The CDR3 nucleotides are TGTGCCAGCAGTGTCAGTAGTACCTACAATGAGCAGTTCTTC.

This clonotype was seen only a few times. The CDR3 nucleotides are TGTGCTAGTGGTTTGGGACTCAAATTTACACCCCTCCACTTT. As protein: CASGLGLKFTPLHF. This rearrangement joins TRBV12-5 to TRBJ1-6, with D unresolved. Germline values: CDR1 LGHNT, CDR2 FRNRAP. Trimming shortened V by 1 base and J by 11 bases, and 12 bases separated the two germline ends. The CDR3 is made up of 14 amino acids.

This clonotype was counted a few times. The rearrangement links TRBV12-3 or TRBV12-4 to TRBJ1-1, with 11 bases lining up with TRBD1. The junction had 4 bases not matched to a gene; V was cut back by 7 bases and J by 0 bases. This CDR3 spans 15 amino acids. CDR3: CASKDRGHLNTEAFF. The CDR3 nucleotides read TGTGCCAGCAAGGACAGGGGGCATCTGAACACTGAAGCTTTCTTT.

The rearrangement joins TRBV20-1 to TRBJ2-7; 7 bases fit TRBD1. Germline-derived CDR1 and CDR2 are DFQATT and SNEGSKA (reference sequence). This CDR3 contains 13 residues. V was clipped by 4 bases and J by 3 bases; unmatched bases: 6. The CDR3 DNA sequence: TGCAGTGCTATCCGACAGGGACACTACGAGCAGTACTTC. This gives the protein CSAIRQGHYEQYF.

The J gene is TRBJ2-4, the V gene TRBV3-1, with 7 nucleotides matching TRBD2. The CDR3 has 15 amino acids. The V segment lost 4 bases and the J segment 8 bases; nucleotides outside the gene matches: 11. The germline V gene encodes CDR1 LGHDT and CDR2 YNNKEL (reference sequence). Written as DNA, the CDR3 is TGTGCCAGCAGCCTAACCCAAAGGGCGGGGGACATTCAGTACTTC. Its protein product is CASSLTQRAGDIQYF.

This chain links TRBV4-3 with TRBJ2-1; D unclear. The germline V gene encodes CDR1 LGHNA and CDR2 YSLEER. Trimming took off 0 bases at V and 7 bases at J, with 7 bases between the two ends. The CDR3 loop spans 13 amino acids. The CDR3 bases are TGCGCCAGCAGCCAAGAAATTAGGAATGAGCAGTTCTTC. It is translated as CASSQEIRNEQFF.

The chain employs TRBV10-3 and TRBJ1-5; TRBD1 matches 7 bases. CDR3 size: 19 residues. V gave up 4 bases and J gave up 0 bases; unmatched junction bases: 15. CDR1 is ENHRY and CDR2 is SYGVKD in the germline V gene. The CDR3 nucleotides read TGTGCCATCAGTGGAATAGGGCAGGGGGACCCTAATAGCAATCAGCCCCAGCATTTT. Encoded protein: CAISGIGQGDPNSNQPQHF.

This clonotype was detected only a few times. The rearrangement links TRBV6-1 to TRBJ2-5, with D unresolved. The CDR3 covers 13 residues. Germline CDR1 is MNHNS and CDR2 is SASEGT. V lost 4 bases and J 3 bases, leaving 9 bases between the germline ends. The chain's CDR3 is CASSAGAKETQYF. CDR3 DNA: TGTGCCAGCAGTGCAGGCGCCAAAGAGACCCAGTACTTC.

The rearrangement joins TRBV6-1 to TRBJ2-5; D remains ambiguous. CDR3 length: 15 residues. The germline CDR1 and CDR2 sequences are MNHNS and SASEGT. V lost 6 bases, J lost 3 bases, and 17 bases lay in between. CDR3 region: CASRSLQTQKETQYF. The CDR3, as DNA: TGTGCCAGCAGGTCACTCCAGACACAAAAAGAGACCCAGTACTTC.

This clonotype was seen just once. The V and J genes are TRBV12-5 and TRBJ2-4; 7 nucleotides match TRBD1. Germline V CDR1 and CDR2: LGHNT, FRNRAP. The length of the CDR3 is 15 residues. With 9 bases clipped from V and 6 bases from J, the junction kept 14 bases outside the gene matches. CDR3: CASLPGQLRGNIQYF. CDR3 DNA sequence: TGTGCTAGCCTTCCGGGACAGCTGAGAGGAAACATTCAGTACTTC.

The chain carries TRBV12-3 or TRBV12-4 and TRBJ2-7; D assignment may be TRBD1 or TRBD2 (5 bases each). This CDR3 spans 13 amino acids. The V end lost 3 bases, the J end lost 3 bases, and 9 bases lay between the germline ends. As DNA, the CDR3 is TGTGCCAGCAGTTTGGGGGAGCTCTACGAGCAGTACTTC. Protein product: CASSLGELYEQYF.

This clonotype appeared a few times. The CDR3 reads CASSFRTSGRQVEQYF. The CDR3 DNA is TGTGCCAGCAGTTTCCGGACTAGCGGGAGGCAGGTCGAGCAGTACTTC. The chain recombines TRBV6-5 with TRBJ2-7; the match to TRBD2 covers 14 bases. Germline V gene lookup returns CDR1 MNHEY and CDR2 SVGAGI. Trimming at V came to 4 bases and at J to 6 bases, leaving 8 bases not matched to a gene. The CDR3 spans 16 residues.

CDR3 DNA: TGCAGTTTCTACCGGGACTCGACGAACGAGCAGTACTTC. Its translation is CSFYRDSTNEQYF. This rearrangement joins TRBV20-1 to TRBJ2-7, with D possibly being TRBD2 (6 bases). The CDR3 length is 13 residues. V shed 8 bases and J shed 5 bases, with 19 bases lying between them. Germline CDR1 and CDR2: DFQATT and SNEGSKA (reference sequence).

The chain couples TRBV10-3 to TRBJ2-3, with D possibly TRBD1 on 5 matching bases. Germline V gene sequence: CDR1 ENHRY, CDR2 SYGVKD. The CDR3 spans 13 residues. Trimming shortened V by 10 bases and J by 3 bases, and 14 bases separated the two germline ends. The CDR3 bases are TGTGCCACCTGGGGCCCCCCGACAGATACGCAGTATTTT. Its translation is CATWGPPTDTQYF.

The chain uses TRBV4-3 and TRBJ1-6; D remains ambiguous. This CDR3 has 15 residues. V gave up 1 base and J gave up 7 bases, with 11 bases separating them. Germline assignment: CDR1 LGHNA and CDR2 YSLEER. CDR3 bases: TGCGCCAGCAGCCAAGGGGCAGGAGGAAATTCACCCCTCCACTTT. Translation gives CASSQGAGGNSPLHF.

This rearrangement joins TRBV30 to TRBJ2-1; unclear D gene. There are 13 residues in the CDR3. Between the trimmed V and J ends, which lost 0 bases and 4 bases, there was a span of 7 bases. Germline loops: CDR1 GTSNPN, CDR2 SVGIG (reference sequence). CDR3 sequence: CAWSVSGYNEQFF. Written as DNA, the CDR3 is TGTGCCTGGAGTGTTTCCGGATACAATGAGCAGTTCTTC.

In this sample, this clonotype turned up a few times. The chain links TRBV5-6 to TRBJ1-1, with D tentatively TRBD1 (6 bases). V was trimmed by 3 bases and J by 3 bases, leaving 15 bases between them. In germline, CDR1 is SGHDT, CDR2 YYEEEE. The CDR3 has 15 residues. The CDR3 spells CASSYLDSSYTEAFF. CDR3 coding DNA: TGTGCCAGCAGCTACCTGGACAGCTCTTACACTGAAGCTTTCTTT.

The sample holds a few counts of this clonotype. The gene calls are TRBV9 and TRBJ2-1; tentatively, D is TRBD1 or TRBD2 (5 bases each). The CDR3 contains 14 residues. Germline CDR1 and CDR2: SGDLS and YYNGEE. The V end lost 5 bases, the J end lost 4 bases, and 13 bases lay between the germline ends. The CDR3 reads CASSGTGFYNEQFF. CDR3 bases: TGTGCCAGCAGTGGGACCGGCTTTTACAATGAGCAGTTCTTC.

The J gene is TRBJ2-1, the V gene TRBV7-3; TRBD2 matches at 11 bases. The germline V gene has CDR1 SGHTA and CDR2 FQGTGA. V gave up 5 bases and J gave up 6 bases; unmatched junction bases: 6. This CDR3 region has 15 residues. CDR3 DNA: TGTGCCAGCAGCACGGGACTAGCGGCTTCCAATGAGCAGTTCTTC. Translation: CASSTGLAASNEQFF.

The chain couples TRBV18 to TRBJ2-4, with TRBD2 identical over 9 bases. The CDR3 sequence is 19 residues long. Germline V gene sequence: CDR1 KGHSH, CDR2 LQKENI. V was clipped by 5 bases and J by 0 bases; unmatched bases: 14. The CDR3 region is CASSDALAGNKLAKNIQYF. The CDR3 coding sequence is TGTGCCAGCTCAGACGCGCTAGCGGGAAATAAACTAGCCAAAAACATTCAGTACTTC.

This chain uses TRBV6-2 or TRBV6-3 with TRBJ2-1, with 9 bases lining up with TRBD2. Germline CDR1 MNHEY, CDR2 SVGEGT. This CDR3 has 15 residues. The J segment lost 4 bases and the V segment lost 4 bases, leaving 5 bases of the junction unmatched. CDR3 sequence reads: CASSFMRGGYNEQFF. For the CDR3, the DNA is TGTGCCAGCAGTTTTATGCGGGGGGGGTACAATGAGCAGTTCTTC.

This clonotype was observed many times. The V and J genes are TRBV25-1 and TRBJ2-3; D perhaps matches TRBD2 (6 bases). Germline assignment: CDR1 MGHDK and CDR2 SYGVNS. The CDR3 has 15 amino acids. Trimming shortened V by 1 base and J by 3 bases, and 11 bases separated the two germline ends. The CDR3 DNA follows: TGTGCCAGCAGTGAATTTGGCGGGGCGACAGATACGCAGTATTTT. Translated, it gives CASSEFGGATDTQYF.

This clonotype was recorded a few times. The V and J genes are TRBV12-3 or TRBV12-4 and TRBJ2-5, with a tentative D call TRBD2 (5 bases). CDR3 size: 14 residues. The V end lost 5 bases, the J end lost 2 bases, and 12 bases lay between the germline ends. The CDR3 spells CASSPGWAQETQYF. The CDR3 DNA sequence: TGTGCCAGCAGTCCGGGGTGGGCGCAAGAGACCCAGTACTTC.